The rows below give T cell receptor beta chains drawn from one sample of a study of CD8+ T cells in alopecia areata. Sequencing was performed with immunoSEQ multiplex PCR; in TCRdb, only in-frame clones are kept and a portion is missing. The sample records 150,000 or so clones, around half being singletons. The sample was CD8+ T cells sorted from blood, taken at week 0. Receptors originate from a human donor with alopecia areata. Each CDR3 is given with its conserved first and last residue. The order of the fields is J gene, D gene, V gene, clone size, CDR3 DNA, CDR3 protein. D genes are given only for firm matches. Size is omitted from some rows. Given values are once, few, many or a class for expanded clones.

J gene: TRBJ2-7; D gene: .; V gene: TRBV4-3; clone size: few; CDR3 DNA: TGCGCCAGCAGCCAAGCCTTCGGGCAGGAATCACCCTACGAGCAGTACTTC; CDR3 protein: CASSQAFGQESPYEQYF
J gene: TRBJ1-1; D gene: .; V gene: TRBV25-1; clone size: few; CDR3 DNA: TGTGCCAGCAGTCAAGGAGAAGCTTTCTTT; CDR3 protein: CASSQGEAFF
J gene: TRBJ2-7; D gene: TRBD1; V gene: TRBV9; clone size: .; CDR3 DNA: TGTGCCAGCAGCGCCGGACAGGGATACTCCTACGAGCAGTACTTC; CDR3 protein: CASSAGQGYSYEQYF
J gene: TRBJ2-3; D gene: .; V gene: TRBV5-1; clone size: .; CDR3 DNA: TGCGCCAGCAGCCGGGTCGGAGATACGCAGTATTTT; CDR3 protein: CASSRVGDTQYF
J gene: TRBJ2-3; D gene: .; V gene: TRBV9; clone size: .; CDR3 DNA: TGTGCCAGCAGCGTAGATGAGTATCTGGGGGCAGATACGCAGTATTTT; CDR3 protein: CASSVDEYLGADTQYF
J gene: TRBJ1-1; D gene: .; V gene: TRBV5-1; clone size: .; CDR3 DNA: TGCGCCAGCAGCTTGAGGTCGAACACTGAAGCTTTCTTT; CDR3 protein: CASSLRSNTEAFF
J gene: TRBJ2-7; D gene: TRBD1; V gene: TRBV13; clone size: .; CDR3 DNA: TGTGCCAGCAGCGCCGCCGGACAGGGGGGCTACGAGCAGTACTTC; CDR3 protein: CASSAAGQGGYEQYF
J gene: TRBJ2-7; D gene: .; V gene: TRBV7-2; clone size: .; CDR3 DNA: TGTGCCAGCAGCCAGACCCTAGGAATGAGTGAGCAGTACTTC; CDR3 protein: CASSQTLGMSEQYF
J gene: TRBJ1-5; D gene: .; V gene: TRBV6-1; clone size: .; CDR3 DNA: TGTGCCAGCACACAGGGCGGCCAGCCCCAGCATTTT; CDR3 protein: CASTQGGQPQHF
J gene: TRBJ1-2; D gene: .; V gene: TRBV30; clone size: .; CDR3 DNA: TGTGCCTGGAGGAGTAGGAGTGACTATGGCTACACCTTC; CDR3 protein: CAWRSRSDYGYTF
J gene: TRBJ2-1; D gene: .; V gene: TRBV14; clone size: .; CDR3 DNA: TGTGCCAGCAGCCTAGGGGGACTGAATGAGCAGTTCTTC; CDR3 protein: CASSLGGLNEQFF
J gene: TRBJ1-2; D gene: .; V gene: TRBV6-5; clone size: .; CDR3 DNA: TGTGCCAGCACCTCCCTCTTACAGGGAAACTATGGCTACACCTTC; CDR3 protein: CASTSLLQGNYGYTF
J gene: TRBJ1-1; D gene: TRBD1; V gene: TRBV7-9; clone size: .; CDR3 DNA: TGTGCCAGCAGCCCTGACAGGGGGCAGGGGGCTTTCTTT; CDR3 protein: CASSPDRGQGAFF
J gene: TRBJ2-7; D gene: .; V gene: TRBV13; clone size: .; CDR3 DNA: TGTGCCAGCAGCTTAGAAGGCTACGAGCAGTACTTC; CDR3 protein: CASSLEGYEQYF
J gene: TRBJ2-3; D gene: TRBD2; V gene: TRBV29-1; clone size: .; CDR3 DNA: TGCAGCGTTGAGCGAAGGGAGGCTAGCGGGGGATTCACAGATACGCAGTATTTT; CDR3 protein: CSVERREASGGFTDTQYF
J gene: TRBJ2-4; D gene: .; V gene: TRBV2; clone size: once; CDR3 DNA: TGTGCCAGCACTCTGTGGAGCAGGGGTAACATTCAGTACTTC; CDR3 protein: CASTLWSRGNIQYF
J gene: TRBJ2-3; D gene: .; V gene: TRBV15; clone size: .; CDR3 DNA: TGTGCCACCAGCCGCACGATCACAGATACGCAGTATTTT; CDR3 protein: CATSRTITDTQYF
J gene: TRBJ2-7; D gene: .; V gene: TRBV25-1; clone size: .; CDR3 DNA: TGTGCCAGCAGTGGAGCGTCCAACGAGCAGTACTTC; CDR3 protein: CASSGASNEQYF
J gene: TRBJ1-2; D gene: TRBD1; V gene: TRBV9; clone size: .; CDR3 DNA: TGTGCCAGCAGCCCGTATGACAGGGAAGGCTATGGCTACACCTTC; CDR3 protein: CASSPYDREGYGYTF
J gene: TRBJ1-2; D gene: .; V gene: TRBV6-5; clone size: .; CDR3 DNA: TGTGCCAGCAGTTACTCGGAGGGGGACTATGGCTACACCTTC; CDR3 protein: CASSYSEGDYGYTF
J gene: TRBJ1-5; D gene: .; V gene: TRBV4-3; clone size: .; CDR3 DNA: TGCGCCAGCAGCCAAGACCCGGGGGTACAGCCCCAGCATTTT; CDR3 protein: CASSQDPGVQPQHF
J gene: TRBJ2-7; D gene: TRBD1; V gene: TRBV6-5; clone size: .; CDR3 DNA: TGTGCCAGCAGTTACGGGACAGGGAGGGAGCAGTACTTC; CDR3 protein: CASSYGTGREQYF
J gene: TRBJ2-7; D gene: TRBD1; V gene: TRBV5-1; clone size: .; CDR3 DNA: TGCGCCAGCAGCTTCGGGACAGGGTTAGACGAGCAGTACTTC; CDR3 protein: CASSFGTGLDEQYF
J gene: TRBJ1-1; D gene: .; V gene: TRBV27; clone size: .; CDR3 DNA: TGTGCCAGCAGTTTAGGGGGGGCTGAAGCTTTCTTT; CDR3 protein: CASSLGGAEAFF
J gene: TRBJ1-5; D gene: .; V gene: TRBV6-6; clone size: .; CDR3 DNA: TGTGCCAGCAGACTGACAGATCAGCCCCAGCATTTT; CDR3 protein: CASRLTDQPQHF
J gene: TRBJ2-7; D gene: TRBD1; V gene: TRBV5-6; clone size: .; CDR3 DNA: TGTGCCAGCAGCTTGGTCCCGACAGGGGACGAGTACTTC; CDR3 protein: CASSLVPTGDEYF
J gene: TRBJ2-7; D gene: .; V gene: TRBV29-1; clone size: few; CDR3 DNA: TGCAGCGTTTTTCTGTTTGGTTTGGACAGCGACTCCTACGAGCAGTACTTC; CDR3 protein: CSVFLFGLDSDSYEQYF
J gene: TRBJ1-2; D gene: .; V gene: TRBV29-1; clone size: few; CDR3 DNA: TGCAGCGTTCCCAGGGGAGCGAATGGCTACACCTTC; CDR3 protein: CSVPRGANGYTF
J gene: TRBJ2-1; D gene: TRBD1; V gene: TRBV11-2; clone size: .; CDR3 DNA: TGTGCCAGCAGTCTAAGGGGACAGGGGGCAAGGGAGCAGTTCTTC; CDR3 protein: CASSLRGQGAREQFF
J gene: TRBJ2-3; D gene: TRBD2; V gene: TRBV29-1; clone size: .; CDR3 DNA: TGCAGCGTTGCCGGGACTAGCGGGGGGTTTGAAGATACGCAGTATTTT; CDR3 protein: CSVAGTSGGFEDTQYF
J gene: TRBJ1-2; D gene: TRBD1; V gene: TRBV29-1; clone size: few; CDR3 DNA: TGCAGCGTTGAAGAGGACAGGGGCTATGGCTACACCTTC; CDR3 protein: CSVEEDRGYGYTF
J gene: TRBJ2-7; D gene: .; V gene: TRBV30; clone size: .; CDR3 DNA: TGTGCCTGGAGTACAGGGCCGTACGAGCAGTACTTC; CDR3 protein: CAWSTGPYEQYF
J gene: TRBJ2-1; D gene: TRBD2; V gene: TRBV30; clone size: few; CDR3 DNA: TGTGCCTGGAGTGTATCTAGCGGGGGGGCTAGTGAGCAGTTCTTC; CDR3 protein: CAWSVSSGGASEQFF
J gene: TRBJ1-1; D gene: .; V gene: TRBV5-1; clone size: .; CDR3 DNA: TGCGCCAGCAGCCACACCGAATGGACAGTACAAAGTACTGAAGCTTTCTTT; CDR3 protein: CASSHTEWTVQSTEAFF
J gene: TRBJ2-7; D gene: .; V gene: TRBV27; clone size: .; CDR3 DNA: TGTGCCAGCGGAAGACTCGCCTACGAGCAGTACTTC; CDR3 protein: CASGRLAYEQYF
J gene: TRBJ2-3; D gene: .; V gene: TRBV7-8; clone size: few; CDR3 DNA: TGTGCCAGCAGCTTAGGCACAGATACGCAGTATTTT; CDR3 protein: CASSLGTDTQYF
J gene: TRBJ1-5; D gene: .; V gene: TRBV6-5; clone size: few; CDR3 DNA: TGTGCCAGCAGTCGAACTCAGGGAATAGGTCAGCCCCAGCATTTT; CDR3 protein: CASSRTQGIGQPQHF
J gene: TRBJ2-3; D gene: TRBD1; V gene: TRBV29-1; clone size: .; CDR3 DNA: TGCAGCGCCCGCGGGACAGGCGACGGCACAGATACGCAGTATTTT; CDR3 protein: CSARGTGDGTDTQYF
J gene: TRBJ1-2; D gene: .; V gene: TRBV29-1; clone size: .; CDR3 DNA: TGCAGCGCGGGGGGGGCCGTCCCGGGAGGCTACACCTTC; CDR3 protein: CSAGGAVPGGYTF
J gene: TRBJ1-2; D gene: TRBD1; V gene: TRBV29-1; clone size: .; CDR3 DNA: TGCAGCGCTATGACAGGGTCGGGTGGCTACACCTTC; CDR3 protein: CSAMTGSGGYTF
J gene: TRBJ1-4; D gene: TRBD1; V gene: TRBV29-1; clone size: .; CDR3 DNA: TGCAGCGTTGCTGGACAGGGGATGGGCGGCACTAATGAAAAACTGTTTTTT; CDR3 protein: CSVAGQGMGGTNEKLFF
J gene: TRBJ2-7; D gene: TRBD2; V gene: TRBV2; clone size: few; CDR3 DNA: TGTGCCAGCGCGGAGCGGGGCTACGAGCAGTACTTC; CDR3 protein: CASAERGYEQYF
J gene: TRBJ1-1; D gene: .; V gene: TRBV29-1; clone size: .; CDR3 DNA: TGCAGCGCCCCGGGGGGGGACACTGAAGCTTTCTTT; CDR3 protein: CSAPGGDTEAFF
J gene: TRBJ1-2; D gene: TRBD1; V gene: TRBV29-1; clone size: .; CDR3 DNA: TGCAGCGTAACAGGGGTTGAGGGCTACACCTTC; CDR3 protein: CSVTGVEGYTF
J gene: TRBJ1-1; D gene: .; V gene: TRBV25-1; clone size: few; CDR3 DNA: TGTGCCAGCTTAACCGACAGTCACACTGAAGCTTTCTTT; CDR3 protein: CASLTDSHTEAFF
J gene: TRBJ1-5; D gene: .; V gene: TRBV19; clone size: few; CDR3 DNA: TGTGCCAGTAGTACCGCCCCGCAGGGAAGAGGTCAGCCCCAGCATTTT; CDR3 protein: CASSTAPQGRGQPQHF
J gene: TRBJ2-1; D gene: .; V gene: TRBV30; clone size: .; CDR3 DNA: TGTGCCTTAAACAGGGAATCCTACAATGAGCAGTTCTTC; CDR3 protein: CALNRESYNEQFF
J gene: TRBJ2-3; D gene: .; V gene: TRBV9; clone size: few; CDR3 DNA: TGTGCCAGCAGTGGTGGAGGTAGCACAGATACGCAGTATTTT; CDR3 protein: CASSGGGSTDTQYF
J gene: TRBJ1-1; D gene: .; V gene: TRBV5-5; clone size: .; CDR3 DNA: TGTGCCAGCAGCCAACCAGCTGGATTATCTGACACTGAAGCTTTCTTT; CDR3 protein: CASSQPAGLSDTEAFF
J gene: TRBJ1-5; D gene: .; V gene: TRBV13; clone size: few; CDR3 DNA: TGTGCCAGCAGCTTAGGTCGGGGGGGCAACCAGCCCCAGCATTTT; CDR3 protein: CASSLGRGGNQPQHF
J gene: TRBJ2-5; D gene: .; V gene: TRBV4-3; clone size: few; CDR3 DNA: TGCGCCAGCAGCCGGACTTCACAAGAGACCCAGTACTTC; CDR3 protein: CASSRTSQETQYF